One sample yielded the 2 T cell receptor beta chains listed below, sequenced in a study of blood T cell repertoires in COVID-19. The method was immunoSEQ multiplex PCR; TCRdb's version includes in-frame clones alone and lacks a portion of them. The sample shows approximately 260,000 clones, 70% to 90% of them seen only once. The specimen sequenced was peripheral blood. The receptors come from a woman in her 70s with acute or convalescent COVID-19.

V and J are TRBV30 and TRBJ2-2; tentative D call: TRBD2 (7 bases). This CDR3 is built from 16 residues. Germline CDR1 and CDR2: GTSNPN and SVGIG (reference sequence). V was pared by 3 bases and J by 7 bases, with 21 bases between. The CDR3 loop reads CAWRWPRAGEGGELFF. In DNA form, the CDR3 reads TGTGCCTGGAGGTGGCCCCGGGCAGGGGAGGGCGGGGAGCTGTTTTTT.

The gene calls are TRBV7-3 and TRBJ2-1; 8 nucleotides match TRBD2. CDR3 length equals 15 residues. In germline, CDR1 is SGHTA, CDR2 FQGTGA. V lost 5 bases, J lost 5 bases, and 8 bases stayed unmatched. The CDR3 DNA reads TGTGCCAGCAGCCCTTCTAGCGGGCTCAACAATGAGCAGTTCTTC. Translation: CASSPSSGLNNEQFF.